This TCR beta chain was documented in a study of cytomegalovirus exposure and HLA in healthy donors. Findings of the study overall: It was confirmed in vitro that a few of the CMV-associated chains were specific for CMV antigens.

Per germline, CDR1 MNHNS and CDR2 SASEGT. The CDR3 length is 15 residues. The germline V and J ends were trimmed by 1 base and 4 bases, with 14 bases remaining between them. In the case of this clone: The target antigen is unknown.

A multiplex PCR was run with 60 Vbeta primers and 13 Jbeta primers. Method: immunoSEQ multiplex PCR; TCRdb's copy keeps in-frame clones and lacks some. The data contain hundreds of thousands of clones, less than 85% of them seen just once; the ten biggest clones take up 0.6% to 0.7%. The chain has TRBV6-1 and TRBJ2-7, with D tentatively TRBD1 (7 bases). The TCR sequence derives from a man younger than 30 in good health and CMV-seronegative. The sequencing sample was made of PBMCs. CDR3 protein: CASSEGQGGIYEQYF. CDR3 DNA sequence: TGTGCCAGCAGTGAAGGACAGGGAGGCATATACGAGCAGTACTTC.